Listed below are T cell receptor beta chains from one sample, sequenced in a study of T-cell memory formation after mild COVID-19. TCRdb reprocessed the 5' RACE reads with MiXCR, giving one entry per CDR3 protein. The table includes about 170,000 distinct CDR3 sequences, over 10% detected once. Sequencing was done on a sample of PBMCs or a T cell subset sorted from them (not recorded which). These receptors were taken from a man aged 18 to 30 who had mild COVID-19 (a few samples of this study predate the infection). Cell type and time point are not known. CDR3s include the opening cysteine and the closing phenylalanine or tryptophan. The D gene is left open where the match is weak. The size of a clone is reported for some rows only, either as once, few or many, or as a class for expanded clones.

V	size	J	D	DNA	CDR3
TRBV20-1	NA	TRBJ1-5	NA	TGCAGTGCCAGGGGTGGTTCAGGGCAGCCCCAGCATTTT	CSARGGSGQPQHF
TRBV5-1	NA	TRBJ2-5	TRBD2	TGCGCCAGCAGATCGCGGGGGTACCAAGAGACCCAGTACTTC	CASRSRGYQETQYF
TRBV30	few	TRBJ2-2	NA	TGTGCCTGGAGGTCGGCGGGAAACACCGGGGAGCTGTTTTTT	CAWRSAGNTGELFF
TRBV3-1	NA	TRBJ2-7	NA	TGTGCCAGCAGGGGGGATTACGCCTACGAGCAGTACTTC	CASRGDYAYEQYF
TRBV5-1	many	TRBJ2-2	NA	TGCGCCAGCAGCCATGGAGGGAGGTCCGGGGAGCTGTTTTTT	CASSHGGRSGELFF
TRBV7-2	few	TRBJ1-2	NA	TGTGCCAGCAGCAGGGGGGGGGCGCTTGGCTATGGCTACACCTTC	CASSRGGALGYGYTF
TRBV7-2	few	TRBJ2-5	NA	TGTGCCAGCATCGAAAGGACGGGACAAGAGACCCAGTACTTC	CASIERTGQETQYF
TRBV7-2	NA	TRBJ1-5	TRBD1	TGTGCCAGCAGCTTGTTTACCACAGGGGGGACAGGAGCCCAGCATTTT	CASSLFTTGGTGAQHF
TRBV20-1	few	TRBJ2-3	TRBD2	TGCAGTGTTTATAGCGGGGGGGGAGATACGCAGTATTTT	CSVYSGGGDTQYF
TRBV7-2	few	TRBJ1-5	NA	TGTGCCAGCAGCTTAGCAGGGTTGTATCAGCCCCAGCATTTT	CASSLAGLYQPQHF
TRBV5-1	few	TRBJ1-2	NA	TGCGCCAGCAGCTCAAGTAGCCGAATATTTGATTTCACCTTC	CASSSSSRIFDFTF
TRBV18	once	TRBJ2-6	NA	TGTGCCAGCTCACCACTATTAGGCTCTGGGGCCAACGTCCTGACTTTC	CASSPLLGSGANVLTF
TRBV4-2	NA	TRBJ1-3	TRBD1	TGTGCCAGCAGCCAACCAGGGACAGGCGGAAACACCATATATTTT	CASSQPGTGGNTIYF
TRBV4-1	once	TRBJ2-7	NA	TGCGCCAGCAGGTCTCAAACTTGGGACGAGCAGTACTTC	CASRSQTWDEQYF
TRBV4-3	many	TRBJ2-3	NA	TGCGCCAGCAGCCAAGATCCCTCTAGAGCAGATACGCAGTATTTT	CASSQDPSRADTQYF
TRBV29-1	NA	TRBJ1-1	NA	TGCAGCGTTTGGGCCTGGGGGCCGCGGACTGAAGCTTTCTTT	CSVWAWGPRTEAFF
TRBV7-8	NA	TRBJ2-1	NA	TGTGCCAGCAGCTTAGTTGGTTCGGTAGCTTACAATGAGCAGTTCTTC	CASSLVGSVAYNEQFF
TRBV24-1	NA	TRBJ2-2	TRBD2	TGTGCCACCAGTGACTCTAGCGGGGGGGCGGACACCGGGGAGCTGTTTTTT	CATSDSSGGADTGELFF
TRBV7-3	NA	TRBJ2-3	NA	TGTGCCAGCAGCCGGACCAGTCGGAGGGATACGCAGTATTTT	CASSRTSRRDTQYF
TRBV20-1	NA	TRBJ2-1	NA	TGCAGTGCTGGAGGGACGGCCCTCTACAATGAGCAGTTCTTC	CSAGGTALYNEQFF
TRBV7-2	NA	TRBJ2-5	TRBD1	TGTGCCAGCAGCTTAGCGGGACAGGGACGCCAAGAGACCCAGTACTTC	CASSLAGQGRQETQYF
TRBV27	NA	TRBJ1-3	NA	TGTGCCAGCAGTTTAGAGCCTGGAAACACCATATATTTT	CASSLEPGNTIYF
TRBV5-1	few	TRBJ2-5	NA	TGCGCCAGCAGCTTGGACTCGATCCAAGAGACCCAGTACTTC	CASSLDSIQETQYF
TRBV7-9	NA	TRBJ1-1	NA	TGTGCCAGCAAGGGGACATTGAACACTGAAGCTTTCTTT	CASKGTLNTEAFF
TRBV4-3	many	TRBJ2-3	NA	TGCGCCAGCAGCCAAGAAACCTGGGCAGATACGCAGTATTTT	CASSQETWADTQYF
TRBV2	NA	TRBJ1-1	NA	TGTGCCAGCAGGAACTCACGAAACACTGAAGCTTTCTTT	CASRNSRNTEAFF
TRBV25-1	few	TRBJ2-5	TRBD2	TGTGCCAGCAGTGACCCTAGCGGGGGAGGAGAGACCCAGTACTTC	CASSDPSGGGETQYF
TRBV20-1	few	TRBJ1-2	NA	TGCAGTGCTAGTTCCAGGAGAGCTAACTATGGCTACACCTTC	CSASSRRANYGYTF
TRBV18	many	TRBJ2-7	NA	TGTGCCAGCTCACCCGGGCGTGACGAGCAGTACTTC	CASSPGRDEQYF
TRBV6-2/TRBV6-3	NA	TRBJ2-1	TRBD2	TGTGCCAGCAGTTACTTTGCGGGGGGCGCCTACAATGAGCAGTTCTTC	CASSYFAGGAYNEQFF
TRBV27	NA	TRBJ1-1	NA	TGTGCCAGCAGATCTTCACGCTGGAGCAGGGGAGGGAACACTGAAGCTTTCTTT	CASRSSRWSRGGNTEAFF
TRBV11-2	few	TRBJ2-5	NA	TGTGCCAGCAGCTTTACCTTGGGAGAGACCCAGTACTTC	CASSFTLGETQYF
TRBV7-9	NA	TRBJ1-2	NA	TGTGCCAGCAGCTTAGTCACAGGCGAAGGCTACACCTTC	CASSLVTGEGYTF
TRBV7-2	NA	TRBJ2-1	NA	TGTGCCACCTCGGCACCCACCGGGATTCTACACAATGAGCAGTTCTTC	CATSAPTGILHNEQFF
TRBV7-6	NA	TRBJ2-7	TRBD1	TGTGCCAGCAGCCCCCTGTTGACAGGGCGGCCCTACGAGCAGTACTTC	CASSPLLTGRPYEQYF
TRBV20-1	NA	TRBJ2-5	TRBD2	TGCAGTCTAGGGACTAGACTAGCGGGGGCCGAGACCCAGTACTTC	CSLGTRLAGAETQYF
TRBV7-9	NA	TRBJ2-1	TRBD2	TGTGCCAGCAGGCTCGTCCGCGGGGGAAACAATGAGCAGTTCTTC	CASRLVRGGNNEQFF
TRBV5-1	few	TRBJ1-1	NA	TGCGCCAGCACTGAGGTCCCGGGGAACACTGAAGCTTTCTTT	CASTEVPGNTEAFF
TRBV28	many	TRBJ1-1	NA	TGTGCCAGCAGTTTCCGGGAGGGGGCTTTCTTT	CASSFREGAFF
TRBV5-1	many	TRBJ1-1	NA	TGCGCCAGCAGCTCACAAGACCCAGGAAACACTGAAGCTTTCTTT	CASSSQDPGNTEAFF
TRBV7-2	NA	TRBJ2-2	NA	TGTGCCAGCAGTTCCCGCTGGGATGCGAACACCGGGGAGCTGTTTTTT	CASSSRWDANTGELFF
TRBV7-2	few	TRBJ2-5	TRBD2	TGTGCCAGCAGCCCTGGGACTAGCGGAGGAGGGGGTGTTGAGACCCAGTACTTC	CASSPGTSGGGGVETQYF